This is a list of T cell receptor beta chains from one sample in a study of T cell responses to AZD1222 COVID-19 vaccine. Method: immunoSEQ multiplex PCR; TCRdb's copy keeps in-frame clones and lacks some. The repertoire has about 160,000 clones, around 90% of them found once; the top ten carry 1.5% to 2%. This specimen consisted of peripheral blood, obtained on day 0 of AZD1222 vaccination. The receptor set was obtained from an adult in good health. CDR3s include the opening cysteine and the closing phenylalanine or tryptophan. D genes are given only for firm matches. Clone size is given for some rows only: seen once, a few or many times, or a class if the clone is expanded.

D	V	size	J	CDR3	DNA
-	TRBV3-1/TRBV3-2	-	TRBJ1-4	CASSPIRGSSEKLFF	TGTGCCAGCAGCCCAATCCGGGGAAGTAGTGAAAAACTGTTTTTT
-	TRBV7-8	-	TRBJ1-3	CASSFPIVSGNTIYF	TGTGCCAGCAGCTTTCCCATTGTCTCTGGAAACACCATATATTTT
-	TRBV27	-	TRBJ2-7	CASSLGGSYEQYF	TGTGCCAGCAGTTTAGGGGGGAGCTACGAGCAGTACTTC
-	TRBV30	-	TRBJ1-1	CSYAGGRKAFF	TGTTCGTATGCGGGTGGTCGAAAAGCTTTCTTT
TRBD1	TRBV27	-	TRBJ1-1	CASSTSSPGQGYTEAFF	TGTGCCAGCAGTACCTCATCTCCGGGACAGGGGTACACTGAAGCTTTCTTT
TRBD1	TRBV5-1	-	TRBJ1-1	CASSLEFRRQGVPNTEAFF	TGCGCCAGCAGCTTGGAATTTCGGAGACAGGGGGTCCCGAACACTGAAGCTTTCTTT
-	TRBV7-2	-	TRBJ1-6	CASSPGRNSPLHF	TGTGCCAGCAGCCCGGGACGGAATTCACCCCTCCACTTT
TRBD2	TRBV19	-	TRBJ2-7	CASDSGGNSYEQYF	TGTGCCAGCGACTCGGGGGGGAACTCCTACGAGCAGTACTTC
-	TRBV29-1	once	TRBJ1-1	CSAAEAVNTEAFF	TGCAGCGCCGCAGAAGCGGTGAACACTGAAGCTTTCTTT
-	TRBV11-2	-	TRBJ1-5	CASSLVGVGYSNQPQHF	TGTGCCAGCAGCTTAGTGGGAGTGGGATATAGCAATCAGCCCCAGCATTTT
-	TRBV6-5	-	TRBJ1-5	CASSYSAGEGQPQHF	TGTGCCAGCAGTTACTCGGCCGGAGAGGGTCAGCCCCAGCATTTT
TRBD1	TRBV30	few	TRBJ2-1	CAWKATGDEPRYNEQFF	TGTGCCTGGAAGGCGACAGGGGATGAGCCGAGATACAATGAGCAGTTCTTC
-	TRBV5-6	few	TRBJ1-3	CASSGQGAGNTIYF	TGTGCCAGCAGCGGGCAAGGGGCTGGAAACACCATATATTTT